The entry below gives a single T cell receptor (beta chain) sequence along with its context. The data belong to a study of shared clonotypes between healthy human individuals. TCRdb's copy holds only in-frame clones and misses some; the assay was immunoSEQ multiplex PCR. The sample includes hundreds of thousands of clones, more than 95% of them seen just once. The V end lost 5 bases, the J end lost 0 bases, and 7 bases lay between the germline ends. The CDR3 has 13 residues. Germline CDR1 is LNHDA and CDR2 is SQIVND (reference sequence). Splitting of CD4+ cells produced CD45RA+ naive and CD45RA-negative memory subsets.

Input material: naive CD4+ T cells sorted from blood. Documented subset: CD45RA+ positively selected. This clonotype was sampled from a woman aged 25 to 39 in good health. The chain uses TRBV19 and TRBJ2-5; no clear D gene. As DNA, the CDR3 is TGTGCCAGTAGTTCAAGGTACCAAGAGACCCAGTACTTC. Translating it yields CASSSRYQETQYF.